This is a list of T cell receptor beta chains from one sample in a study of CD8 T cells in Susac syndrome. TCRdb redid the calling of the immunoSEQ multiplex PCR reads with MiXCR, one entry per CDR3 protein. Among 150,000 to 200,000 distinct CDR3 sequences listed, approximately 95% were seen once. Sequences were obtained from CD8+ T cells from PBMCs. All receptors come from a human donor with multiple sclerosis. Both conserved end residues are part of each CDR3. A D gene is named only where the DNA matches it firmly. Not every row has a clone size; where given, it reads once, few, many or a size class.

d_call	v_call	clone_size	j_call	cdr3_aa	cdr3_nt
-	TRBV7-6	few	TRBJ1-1	CASSRTWQGTEAFF	TGTGCCAGCAGCCGAACCTGGCAGGGCACTGAAGCTTTCTTT
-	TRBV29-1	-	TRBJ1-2	CSVSHPTAMSAYGYTF	TGCAGCGTTTCGCACCCCACCGCCATGAGCGCCTATGGCTACACCTTC
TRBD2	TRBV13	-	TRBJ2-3	CASSKRLAEITDTQYF	TGTGCCAGCAGCAAACGACTAGCGGAAATCACAGATACGCAGTATTTT
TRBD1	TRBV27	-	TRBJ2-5	CASRPGQGFSETQYF	TGTGCCAGCAGACCGGGACAGGGGTTCTCAGAGACCCAGTACTTC
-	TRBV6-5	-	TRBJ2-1	CASSILSGSYNEQFF	TGTGCCAGCAGTATTCTCAGCGGGTCCTACAATGAGCAGTTCTTC
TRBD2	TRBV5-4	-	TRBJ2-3	CASSSRPVLAGGDTQYF	TGTGCCAGCAGCTCCCGGCCGGTCCTAGCGGGGGGGGATACGCAGTATTTT
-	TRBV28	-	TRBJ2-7	CASGDSYEQYF	TGTGCCAGCGGTGACAGCTACGAGCAGTACTTC
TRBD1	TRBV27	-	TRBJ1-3	CASKDRDSGNTIYF	TGTGCCAGCAAGGACAGGGACTCTGGAAACACCATATATTTT
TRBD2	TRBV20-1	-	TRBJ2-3	CSARALAERRYTQYF	TGCAGTGCTAGAGCTCTAGCGGAGCGGCGGTATACGCAGTATTTT
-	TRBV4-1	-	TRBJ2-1	CASSQGSAYNEQFF	TGCGCCAGCAGCCAAGGAAGTGCCTACAATGAGCAGTTCTTC
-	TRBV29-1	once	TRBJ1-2	CSARRGTDYGYTF	TGCAGCGCCCGCAGGGGAACGGACTATGGCTACACCTTC
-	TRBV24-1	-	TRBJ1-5	CATSDLNPGPPSNQPQHF	TGTGCCACCAGTGATTTGAACCCAGGGCCCCCTAGCAATCAACCCCAGCATTTT
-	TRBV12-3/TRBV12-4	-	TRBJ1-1	CASRPDRPSTEAFF	TGTGCCAGCAGGCCTGACAGGCCCAGCACTGAAGCTTTCTTT
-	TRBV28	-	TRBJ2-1	CASSLVGEGILFYNEQFF	TGTGCCAGCAGTTTAGTTGGAGAGGGCATCCTATTTTACAATGAGCAGTTCTTC
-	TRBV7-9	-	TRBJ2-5	CASSLPDGPETQYF	TGTGCCAGCAGCCTCCCGGACGGACCAGAGACCCAGTACTTC
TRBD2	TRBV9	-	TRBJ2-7	CASSVGKLAGPYEQYF	TGTGCCAGCAGCGTCGGGAAGTTAGCGGGACCCTACGAGCAGTACTTC
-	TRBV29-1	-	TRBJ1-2	CSVGRVGAYGYTF	TGCAGCGTTGGTCGGGTCGGGGCGTATGGCTACACCTTC
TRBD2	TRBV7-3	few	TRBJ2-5	CASSPAGGQETQYF	TGTGCCTCCTCCCCGGCGGGGGGCCAAGAGACCCAGTACTTC
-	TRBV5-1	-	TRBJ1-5	CASSRYQPQHF	TGCGCCAGCAGCCGCTATCAGCCCCAGCATTTT
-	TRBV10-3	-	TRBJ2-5	CAISLMGLTFETQYF	TGTGCCATCAGTCTAATGGGGTTAACCTTTGAGACCCAGTACTTC
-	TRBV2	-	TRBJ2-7	CASPRTESSYEQYF	TGTGCCAGCCCTAGGACTGAGAGCTCCTACGAGCAGTACTTC
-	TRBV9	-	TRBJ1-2	CASGGGGSTSGYTF	TGTGCCAGCGGAGGAGGGGGGAGCACCAGTGGCTACACCTTC
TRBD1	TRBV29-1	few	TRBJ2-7	CSVEDRDSSYEQYF	TGCAGCGTTGAAGATCGGGACAGCTCCTACGAGCAGTACTTC
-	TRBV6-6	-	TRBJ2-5	CASTHVGGAEETQYF	TGTGCCAGCACCCACGTCGGGGGCGCAGAAGAGACCCAGTACTTC